The clone carrying this TCR beta chain was counted only a few times. This specimen belongs to a study of Ad26.COV2.S vaccination and SARS-CoV-2 variants. Germline CDR1 reads LGHDT; CDR2 reads YNNKEL (reference sequence). This CDR3 spans 14 amino acids. Trimming stripped 1 base from V and 1 base from J, with 8 bases between. Sequencing was performed with immunoSEQ multiplex PCR; in TCRdb, only in-frame clones are kept and a portion is missing. The sample lists about 280,000 clones; 80% to 90% were seen once. Treatment indicated: over 15 received Ad26.COV2.S at low or high dose, single or two shots; several received placebo; per-sample allocation not given. Material that was analyzed had been drawn on day 63 after the first vaccine or placebo injection.

This rearrangement joins TRBV3-1 (or the pseudogene TRBV3-2) to TRBJ2-7; D unclear. The sequencing here drew on peripheral blood, taken in a trial of Ad26.COV2.S vaccine versus placebo. The clonotype comes from a person between 18 and 65 years old who received the Ad26.COV2.S COVID-19 vaccine or a placebo. CDR3 coding DNA: TGTGCCAGCAGCCAAGGTGGCCGATCCTACGAGCAGTACTTC. Translation gives CASSQGGRSYEQYF.